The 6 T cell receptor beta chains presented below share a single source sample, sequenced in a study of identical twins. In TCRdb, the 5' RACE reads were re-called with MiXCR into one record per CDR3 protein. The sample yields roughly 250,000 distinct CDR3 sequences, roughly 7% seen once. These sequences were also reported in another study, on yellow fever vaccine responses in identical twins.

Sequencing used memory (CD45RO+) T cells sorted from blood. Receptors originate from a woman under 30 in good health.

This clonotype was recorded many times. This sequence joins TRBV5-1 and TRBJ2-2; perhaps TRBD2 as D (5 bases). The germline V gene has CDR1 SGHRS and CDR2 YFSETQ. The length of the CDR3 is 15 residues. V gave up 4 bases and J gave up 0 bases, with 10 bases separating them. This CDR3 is CASSPGSANTGELFF. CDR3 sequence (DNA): TGCGCCAGCAGCCCTGGTAGCGCGAACACCGGGGAGCTGTTTTTT.

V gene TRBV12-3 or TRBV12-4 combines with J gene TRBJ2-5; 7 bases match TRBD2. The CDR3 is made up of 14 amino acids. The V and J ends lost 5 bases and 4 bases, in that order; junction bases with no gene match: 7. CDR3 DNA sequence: TGTGCCAGCAGTCTACGGGGGGTCGTAGAGACCCAGTACTTC. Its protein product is CASSLRGVVETQYF.

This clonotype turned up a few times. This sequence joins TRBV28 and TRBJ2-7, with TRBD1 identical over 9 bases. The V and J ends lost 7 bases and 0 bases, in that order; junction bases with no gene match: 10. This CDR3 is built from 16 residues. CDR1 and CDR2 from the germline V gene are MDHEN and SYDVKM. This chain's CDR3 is CASTTTGTGSSYEQYF. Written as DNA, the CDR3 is TGTGCCAGCACCACGACCGGGACAGGGAGCTCCTACGAGCAGTACTTC.

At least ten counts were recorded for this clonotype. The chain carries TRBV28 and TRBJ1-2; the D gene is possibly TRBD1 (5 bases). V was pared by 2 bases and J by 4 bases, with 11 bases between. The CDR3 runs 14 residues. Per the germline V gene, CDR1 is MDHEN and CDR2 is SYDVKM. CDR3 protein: CASSLPTGTYGYTF. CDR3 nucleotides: TGTGCCAGCAGTTTACCCACGGGGACCTATGGCTACACCTTC.

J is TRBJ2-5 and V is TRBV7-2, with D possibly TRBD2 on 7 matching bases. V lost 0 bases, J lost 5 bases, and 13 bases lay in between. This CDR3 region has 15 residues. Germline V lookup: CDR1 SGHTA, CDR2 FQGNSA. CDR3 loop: CASSLAGGLWETQYF. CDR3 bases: TGTGCCAGCAGCTTAGCGGGGGGGCTTTGGGAGACCCAGTACTTC.

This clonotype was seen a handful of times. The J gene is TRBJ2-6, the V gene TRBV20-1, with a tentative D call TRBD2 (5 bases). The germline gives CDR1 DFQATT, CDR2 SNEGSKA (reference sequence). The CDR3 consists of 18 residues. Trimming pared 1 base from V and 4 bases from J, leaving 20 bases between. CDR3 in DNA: TGCAGTGCTAGAGCGACCGGGAAAAAAATTGCCGGGGCCAACGTCCTGACTTTC. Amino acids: CSARATGKKIAGANVLTF.